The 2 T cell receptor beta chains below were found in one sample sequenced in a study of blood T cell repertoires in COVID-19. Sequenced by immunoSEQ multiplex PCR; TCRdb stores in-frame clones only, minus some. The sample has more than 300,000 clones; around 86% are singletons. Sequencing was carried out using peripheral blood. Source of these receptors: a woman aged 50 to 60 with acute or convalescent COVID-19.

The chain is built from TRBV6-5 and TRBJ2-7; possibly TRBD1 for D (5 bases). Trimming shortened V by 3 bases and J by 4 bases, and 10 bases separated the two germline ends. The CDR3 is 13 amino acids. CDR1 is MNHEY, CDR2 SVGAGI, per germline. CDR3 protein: CASSYRKGYEQYF. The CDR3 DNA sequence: TGTGCCAGCAGTTATCGAAAGGGGTACGAGCAGTACTTC.

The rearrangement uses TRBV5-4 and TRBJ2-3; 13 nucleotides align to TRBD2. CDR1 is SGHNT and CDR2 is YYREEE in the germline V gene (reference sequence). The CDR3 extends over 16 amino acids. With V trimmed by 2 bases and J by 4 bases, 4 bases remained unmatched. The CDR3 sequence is CASSFGLAGAPDTQYF. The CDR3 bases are TGTGCCAGCAGCTTTGGACTAGCGGGAGCTCCAGATACGCAGTATTTT.